The source of this T cell receptor (beta chain) is a study of post-analysis software for immune sequencing data (dated by TCRdb to between 2015 and 2016). At the level of the whole study: Relapsing-remitting, secondary progressive and progressive-relapsing multiple sclerosis were recorded as disease courses, and subtype annotation was lacking for some patients. The multiple sclerosis patient repertoires were compared with more than 10 previously published healthy control repertoires from donors aged roughly 6 to 25 years. A subset of samples was prepared in parallel using single-end sample barcoding, then pooled and co-amplified after Illumina adapter ligation. The study at large found these results: Direct clustering with F measure showed strong co-clustering of samples prepared in the same batch, prompting a batch-effect correction. Compared with controls, multiple sclerosis patients had significantly lower normalized Chao1 diversity, a finding suggesting substantial peripheral T-cell clonal expansion. Four to six TRBV segments, including TRBV5-6, TRBV5-1 and TRBV20-1, were significantly more frequent in patients than controls. The control group was slightly older than the multiple sclerosis patient group.

Note on this clonotype: Its antigen remains undetermined. Germline and junction disagree at one end, which may indicate a read error.

Library construction relied on PCR. TCRdb names Illumina HiSeq 2500 as the instrument used. To reduce PCR and sequencing biases, unique molecular identifiers were incorporated into the TCR beta cDNA libraries. About 0.5 million cDNA molecules were obtained for every 1 to 10 million input T cells, so each molecule roughly corresponded to one T cell. The same protocol used for the earlier healthy control dataset was applied to prepare and sequence the patient libraries. Samples belonging to the same batch were prepared together, multiplexed and sequenced on a shared HiSeq lane. The original methods were these. Raw barcoded reads were processed with MIGEC, discarding single-read molecular identifier groups before consensus assembly and CDR3 extraction. Clonotype tables were post-analysed with VDJtools, and diversity was normalized by down-sampling all datasets to the smallest sample size. To correct batch-related cross-sample contamination, repertoire overlap clustering matched CDR3 amino acid sequences but not nucleotide sequences. Using fastp trimming at Q25 and MiXCR clonotype assembly, TCRdb reanalyzed the public sequencing data and kept in-frame beta chains. Each entry merges the rows of one CDR3 protein and shows their most common DNA and genes. TCRdb's processing, not the authors' own work, is the source of the V and J calls. The sample table lists 750,000 to 950,000 distinct CDR3 sequences, 53% of them with a count of one. The ten largest clonotypes hold approximately 4.4% of the sample.

To demonstrate the VDJtools post-analysis software, TCR beta repertoires were profiled from the peripheral blood of about 13 young patients with multiple sclerosis. The multiple sclerosis patients were children and adolescents ranging in age from 6 to 15 years. The CDR3 runs 14 residues from the cysteine to the phenylalanine. Kept here is only the CDR3 DNA, which spans 42 bases and is read in frame from base 1. The germline V gene encodes CDR1 MNHNY and CDR2 SVGAGI (reference sequence). The sequence derives from a girl between 10 and 17 years old with multiple sclerosis. The chain joins TRBV6-6 to TRBJ2-4; TRBD2 might be the D gene, on 5 matching bases. Matching the DNA end better, TRBJ2-7 makes the J call doubtful. The sequenced sample was blood. In nucleotide form, the sequence is TGTGCCAGCAGCTTTACTAGTTTCTCCGACGAGCAGTACTTC. Translated, it gives CASSFTSFSDEQYF.